This passage covers 15 T cell receptor beta chains from one sample sequenced in a study of cytomegalovirus exposure and HLA in healthy donors. Sequencing was performed with immunoSEQ multiplex PCR; in TCRdb, only in-frame clones are kept and a portion is missing. Counted here are fewer than 300,000 clones, roughly 90% occurring once; the ten biggest clones make up roughly 1%. The sample taken for sequencing was PBMCs. All receptors come from a woman aged 18-29 years in good health and CMV-seronegative.

The rearrangement links TRBV15 to TRBJ2-3, with D perhaps matching TRBD2 (5 bases). Trimming left V 1 base short and J 1 base short, with 9 bases between. Germline CDR1 reads LNHNV; CDR2 reads YYDKDF (reference sequence). The CDR3 runs to 15 residues. CDR3 in amino acids: CATSRGDSGTDTQYF. The CDR3 nucleotides read TGTGCCACCAGCAGAGGGGATAGCGGCACAGATACGCAGTATTTT.

V and J are TRBV28 and TRBJ2-3, with 8 bases aligning to TRBD1. Germline CDR1 MDHEN, CDR2 SYDVKM. The CDR3 has 13 amino acids. Trimming cost V 11 bases and J 0 bases; bases outside gene matches: 4. The chain's CDR3 is CAGQGTSTDTQYF. CDR3 DNA sequence: TGTGCCGGACAGGGTACTAGCACAGATACGCAGTATTTT.

This chain uses TRBV7-2 with TRBJ1-5; possibly TRBD1 for D (5 bases). The CDR3 extends over 16 amino acids. The V end lost 5 bases, the J end lost 5 bases, and 19 bases lay between the germline ends. Germline V gene lookup returns CDR1 SGHTA and CDR2 FQGNSA. The DNA of the CDR3 is TGTGCCAGCAGCCCGACCGGCGGGCGGGGGGATCAGCCCCAGCATTTT. Amino acids: CASSPTGGRGDQPQHF.

The genes are TRBV18 and TRBJ2-2; possible D gene TRBD1, 6 bases. The V gene's germline CDR1 is KGHSH and CDR2 LQKENI. V gave up 2 bases and J gave up 5 bases, with 12 bases separating them. This CDR3 has 15 residues. DNA of the CDR3: TGTGCCAGCTCACCAGCACAGGGCGGAACCGGGGAGCTGTTTTTT. Translating it yields CASSPAQGGTGELFF.

The chain employs TRBV29-1 and TRBJ2-7, with 7 bases fitting TRBD2. CDR3 length equals 16 residues. With 0 bases clipped from V and 1 base from J, the junction kept 9 bases outside the gene matches. CDR1 SQVTM and CDR2 ANQGSEA come from the germline V gene. CDR3 nucleotides: TGCAGCGTTGAAGATTGGGGGGGTCCACAATCCTACGAGCAGTACTTC. This gives the protein CSVEDWGGPQSYEQYF.

The sample holds one count of this clone. V and J are TRBV5-1 and TRBJ2-7, with TRBD2 identical over 11 bases. CDR1 and CDR2 (germline): SGHRS, YFSETQ. This CDR3 has 16 amino acids. J gave up 2 bases and V 4 bases, and 8 bases lay outside the gene matches. CDR3 in amino acids: CASSTGLAGRAYEQYF. The CDR3 DNA reads as TGCGCCAGCAGCACTGGACTAGCGGGCAGAGCCTACGAGCAGTACTTC.

This clone was seen only once. The chain couples TRBV6-5 to TRBJ2-7, with 14 bases identical to TRBD2. CDR1 MNHEY and CDR2 SVGAGI come from the germline V gene. The CDR3 totals 16 residues. V lost 4 bases, J lost 4 bases, and 6 bases stayed unmatched. The CDR3 DNA follows: TGTGCCAGCAGTTCCGGGACTAGCGGGAGCATTTACGAGCAGTACTTC. It translates to CASSSGTSGSIYEQYF.

This chain links TRBV9 with TRBJ1-3; possibly TRBD1 for D (5 bases). Germline CDR1 reads SGDLS; CDR2 reads YYNGEE. Trimming took off 1 base at V and 0 bases at J, with 14 bases between the two ends. The CDR3 length is 17 residues. The CDR3 here is CASSVSAGWSSGNTIYF. In nucleotides, the CDR3 is TGTGCCAGCAGCGTATCGGCAGGGTGGTCCTCTGGAAACACCATATATTTT.

The chain combines TRBV5-1 with TRBJ2-7; 11 bases agree with TRBD1. V lost 4 bases and J lost 5; bases outside the gene matches: 5. This CDR3 is 14 amino acids long. The germline gives CDR1 SGHRS, CDR2 YFSETQ. DNA for the CDR3: TGCGCCAGCAGCGATCTGGGACAGGGGGACGAGCAGTACTTC. It encodes CASSDLGQGDEQYF.

The chain is built from TRBV13 and TRBJ2-5; D unclear. Germline assignment: CDR1 PRHDT and CDR2 FYEKMQ (reference sequence). The CDR3 is 13 residues long. V was clipped by 2 bases and J by 4 bases, with 8 bases between them. The CDR3 sequence: CASSLFSRETQYF. The DNA for the CDR3 is TGTGCCAGCAGCTTATTCAGTCGAGAGACCCAGTACTTC.

The chain uses TRBV7-9 and TRBJ2-3; the D gene is possibly TRBD2 (6 bases). CDR1 and CDR2 from the germline V gene are SEHNR and FQNEAQ (reference sequence). V was shortened by 5 bases and J by 1 base, with 16 bases between the two germline ends. This CDR3 has 16 amino acids. The CDR3 reads CASSVGSAGRTDTQYF. For the CDR3, the DNA is TGTGCCAGCAGCGTAGGATCTGCGGGACGCACAGATACGCAGTATTTT.

This clone was counted once. J is TRBJ1-4 and V is TRBV9; 7 nucleotides align to TRBD1. V lost 0 bases and J lost 7; bases outside the gene matches: 9. Germline V CDR1 and CDR2: SGDLS, YYNGEE. The CDR3 is 16 amino acids. DNA for the CDR3: TGTGCCAGCAGCGTAGGTCTGGGGCAGGGGGTTGAAAAACTGTTTTTT. As protein: CASSVGLGQGVEKLFF.

V gene TRBV5-6 combines with J gene TRBJ2-3; 8 bases are shared with TRBD1. V lost 4 bases to trimming and J lost 5 bases; unmatched junction nucleotides: 12. The CDR3 length is 16 residues. CDR1 and CDR2 (germline): SGHDT, YYEEEE. Written as DNA, the CDR3 is TGTGCCAGCAGCCCGATACCGGGACAGGACTTAGATACGCAGTATTTT. The encoded protein is CASSPIPGQDLDTQYF.

The rearrangement joins TRBV5-1 to TRBJ1-1, with D possibly being TRBD1 (5 bases). Germline V CDR1 and CDR2: SGHRS, YFSETQ. CDR3 length: 14 residues. Trimming stripped 3 bases from V and 4 bases from J, with 13 bases between. The CDR3, as DNA: TGCGCCAGCAGCTGGGGCCGGAGGGGCACTGAAGCTTTCTTT. It yields the protein CASSWGRRGTEAFF.

The chain couples TRBV6-1 to TRBJ1-2; weak D call: TRBD1 (6 bases). V was clipped by 5 bases and J by 5 bases, with 12 bases between them. Looked up from germline, CDR1 is MNHNS and CDR2 is SASEGT. This CDR3 comprises 13 residues. CDR3 sequence reads: CASSNRDNYGYTF. The CDR3, as DNA: TGTGCCAGCAGTAACCGGGACAATTATGGCTACACCTTC.